Below, 5 T cell receptor beta chains from the same sample are listed, as sequenced in a study of T cells in localized non-small cell lung cancer. Sequenced by immunoSEQ multiplex PCR; TCRdb stores in-frame clones only, minus some. The sample lists about 1,700 clones; 24% were seen once. Here the sequenced sample was lung tumor tissue, taken before any cancer treatment. Receptor source: an older male donor with stage II lung adenocarcinoma.

This chain links TRBV29-1 with TRBJ1-2; D uncertain. The ends were cut back, 6 bases at V and 0 bases at J, with 23 bases in the middle. Germline V CDR1 and CDR2: SQVTM, ANQGSEA. This CDR3 is built from 17 residues. The CDR3 DNA reads as TGCAGCGTACAGTTGGCTTTCCATCCCTTAGCTAACTATGGCTACACCTTC. Its protein product is CSVQLAFHPLANYGYTF. Looking up the rest from reference TRBV29-1 and TRBJ1-2 gives the full variable domain: SAVISQKPSRDICQRGTSLTIQCQVDSQVTMMFWYRQQPGQSLTLIATANQGSEATYESGFVIDKFPISRPNLTFSTLTVSNMSPEDSSIYLCSVQLAFHPLANYGYTFGSGTRLTVV.

This chain uses TRBV18 with TRBJ1-5; D not resolved. Germline CDR1 KGHSH, CDR2 LQKENI. This CDR3 spans 13 amino acids. The ends were cut back, 8 bases at V and 2 bases at J, with 10 bases in the middle. CDR3 protein: CASHKEGNQPQHF. In nucleotides, the CDR3 is TGTGCCAGCCACAAGGAGGGCAATCAGCCCCAGCATTTT. Drawing the rest from reference TRBV18 and TRBJ1-5, the complete variable domain is NAGVMQNPRHLVRRRGQEARLRCSPMKGHSHVYWYRQLPEEGLKFMVYLQKENIIDESGMPKERFSAEFPKEGPSILRIQQVVRGDSAAYFCASHKEGNQPQHFGDGTRLSIL.

This clone was counted between two and nine times. This chain joins TRBV9 and TRBJ1-5, with D hard to call. The V and J ends lost 0 bases and 6 bases respectively, with 7 bases between them. CDR3 length equals 13 residues. Germline V gene sequence: CDR1 SGDLS, CDR2 YYNGEE. The CDR3 region is CASSVGGTQPQHF. The CDR3 coding sequence is TGTGCCAGCAGCGTAGGTGGCACTCAGCCCCAGCATTTT. The entire variable domain, with the rest obtained from reference TRBV9 and TRBJ1-5, is as follows: DSGVTQTPKHLITATGQRVTLRCSPRSGDLSVYWYQQSLDQGLQFLIQYYNGEERAKGNILERFSAQQFPDLHSELNLSSLELGDSALYFCASSVGGTQPQHFGDGTRLSIL.

A few counts support this clone. This sequence joins TRBV6-8 and TRBJ1-1, with 12 nucleotides matching TRBD1. The CDR3 totals 14 residues. The germline V gene has CDR1 MNHGY and CDR2 SAAAGT. V was pared by 5 bases and J by 10 bases, with 8 bases of the junction left unmatched. The CDR3 region has the DNA TGTGCCAGCAGTCGACCGGGACAGGGGGCCCGAGCTTTCTTT. As protein: CASSRPGQGARAFF.

This chain joins TRBV11-3 and TRBJ2-7; D not resolved. CDR3 length: 16 residues. V shed 5 bases and J shed 3 bases, with 20 bases lying between them. Germline assignment: CDR1 SGHNT and CDR2 YENEEA. CDR3 sequence reads: CASSLAGNLDLYEQYV. The CDR3 nucleotides are TGTGCCAGCAGCCTTGCCGGAAACTTGGACCTCTACGAGCAGTACGTC.